This T cell receptor (beta chain) was documented in a study of T cells in Graves' hyperthyroidism and ophthalmopathy. V was cut by 3 bases and J by 4 bases, with 15 bases left in between. The CDR3 is 16 amino acids. CDR1 PRHDT and CDR2 FYEKMQ come from the germline V gene (reference sequence). This clonotype appeared a few times. Its matching antigen is unknown. The investigators amplified TCR beta CDR3 regions from RNA transcripts. TCR CDR3 regions were first amplified by RT-PCR with HTBI primers. TCRdb reprocessed the multiplex PCR reads via MiXCR and lists one record per CDR3 protein. This sample has about 410,000 distinct CDR3 sequences, with roughly 15% found just once. Findings of the study overall: Stable hyperthyroidism and ophthalmopathy were separated using 13 V-J signatures.

The authors took PBMCs from over 8.5 ml fresh peripheral blood. The chain is built from TRBV13 and TRBJ2-2; D unresolved. The sample comprised blood. The clonotype originates from a man aged 18-30 years with Graves' ophthalmopathy. DNA of the CDR3: TGTGCCAGCAGCTTCCTCGGCTCCCTGTTCACCGGGGAGCTGTTTTTT. Residues: CASSFLGSLFTGELFF.